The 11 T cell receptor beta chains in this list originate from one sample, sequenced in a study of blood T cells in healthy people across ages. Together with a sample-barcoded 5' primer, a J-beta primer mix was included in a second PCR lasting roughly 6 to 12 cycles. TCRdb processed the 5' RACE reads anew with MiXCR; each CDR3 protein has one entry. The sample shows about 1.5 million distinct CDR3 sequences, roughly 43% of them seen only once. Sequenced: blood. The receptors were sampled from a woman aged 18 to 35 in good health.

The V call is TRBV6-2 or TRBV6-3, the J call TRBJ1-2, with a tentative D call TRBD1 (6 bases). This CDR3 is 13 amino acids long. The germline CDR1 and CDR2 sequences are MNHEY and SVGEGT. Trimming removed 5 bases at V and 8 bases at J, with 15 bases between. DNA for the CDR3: TGTGCCAGCAGTATTTCGACAGGTGGAGGCTACACCTTC. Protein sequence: CASSISTGGGYTF.

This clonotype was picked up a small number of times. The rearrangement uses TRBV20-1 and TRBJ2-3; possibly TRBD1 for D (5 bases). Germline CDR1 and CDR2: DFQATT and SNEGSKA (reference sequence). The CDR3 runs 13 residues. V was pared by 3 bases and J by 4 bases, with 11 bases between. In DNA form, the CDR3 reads TGCAGTGCTAGTAAACAGGTCTCAGATACGCAGTATTTT. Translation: CSASKQVSDTQYF.

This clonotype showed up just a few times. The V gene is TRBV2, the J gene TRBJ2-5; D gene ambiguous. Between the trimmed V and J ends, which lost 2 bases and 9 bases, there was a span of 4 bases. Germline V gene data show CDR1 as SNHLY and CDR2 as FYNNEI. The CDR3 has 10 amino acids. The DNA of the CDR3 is TGTGCCAGCAGTGAAAAGCCCCAGTACTTC. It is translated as CASSEKPQYF.

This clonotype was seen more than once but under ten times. CDR3 coding DNA: TGTGCCAGCACCTTTATCAGGGATACGCAGTATTTT. Translation gives CASTFIRDTQYF. The V gene is TRBV7-2, the J gene TRBJ2-3, with unresolved D. CDR1 SGHTA and CDR2 FQGNSA come from the germline V gene. This CDR3 contains 12 residues. V was shortened by 7 bases and J by 6 bases, with 11 bases between the two germline ends. The whole variable domain, filled in from reference TRBV7-2 and TRBJ2-3, reads GAGVSQSPSNKVTEKGKDVELRCDPISGHTALYWYRQSLGQGLEFLIYFQGNSAPDKSGLPSDRFSAERTGGSVSTLTIQRTQQEDSAVYLCASTFIRDTQYFGPGTRLTVL.

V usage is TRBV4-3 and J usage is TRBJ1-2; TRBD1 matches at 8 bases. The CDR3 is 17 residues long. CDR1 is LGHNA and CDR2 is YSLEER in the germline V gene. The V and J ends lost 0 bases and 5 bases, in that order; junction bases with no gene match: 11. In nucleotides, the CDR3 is TGCGCCAGCAGCCAAGATTTATCTGGGAGGACAGGGTATGGCTACACCTTC. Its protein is CASSQDLSGRTGYGYTF.

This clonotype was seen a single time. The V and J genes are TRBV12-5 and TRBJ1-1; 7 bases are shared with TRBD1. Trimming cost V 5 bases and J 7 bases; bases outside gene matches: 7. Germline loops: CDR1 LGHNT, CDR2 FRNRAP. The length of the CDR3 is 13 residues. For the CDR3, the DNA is TGTGCTAGTGGTGTAGGACAGGCCAGTGAAGCTTTCTTT. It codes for CASGVGQASEAFF.

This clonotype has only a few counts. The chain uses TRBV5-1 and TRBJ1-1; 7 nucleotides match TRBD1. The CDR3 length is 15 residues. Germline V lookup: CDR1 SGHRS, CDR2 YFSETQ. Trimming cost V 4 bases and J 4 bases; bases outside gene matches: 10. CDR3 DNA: TGCGCCAGCAGCGCGGAGGGGGCTTTGGTCACTGAAGCTTTCTTT. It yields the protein CASSAEGALVTEAFF. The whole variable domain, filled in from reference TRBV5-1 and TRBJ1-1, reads KAGVTQTPRYLIKTRGQQVTLSCSPISGHRSVSWYQQTPGQGLQFLFEYFSETQRNKGNFPGRFSGRQFSNSRSEMNVSTLELGDSALYLCASSAEGALVTEAFFGQGTRLTVV.

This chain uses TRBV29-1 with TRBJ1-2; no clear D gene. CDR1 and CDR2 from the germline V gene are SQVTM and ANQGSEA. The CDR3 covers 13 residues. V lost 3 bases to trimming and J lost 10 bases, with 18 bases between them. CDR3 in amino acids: CSVEPRVPLDYTF. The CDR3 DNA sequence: TGCAGCGTTGAGCCGAGGGTCCCCCTGGACTACACCTTC.

CDR3: CASSSWGGIQETQYF. DNA of the CDR3: TGTGCCAGCAGCAGTTGGGGAGGTATCCAAGAGACCCAGTACTTC. The J gene is TRBJ2-5, the V gene TRBV7-9; weak D call: TRBD2 (6 bases). The CDR3 consists of 15 residues. Germline loops: CDR1 SEHNR, CDR2 FQNEAQ (reference sequence). The V end was cut by 5 bases, the J end by 1 base, with 14 bases between.

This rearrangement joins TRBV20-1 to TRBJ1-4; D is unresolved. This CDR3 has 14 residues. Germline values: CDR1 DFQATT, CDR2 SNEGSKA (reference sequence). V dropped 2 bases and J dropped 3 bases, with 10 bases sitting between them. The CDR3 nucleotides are TGCAGTGCTAGACCTGGGAGTGCTAATGAAAAACTGTTTTTT. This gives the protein CSARPGSANEKLFF.

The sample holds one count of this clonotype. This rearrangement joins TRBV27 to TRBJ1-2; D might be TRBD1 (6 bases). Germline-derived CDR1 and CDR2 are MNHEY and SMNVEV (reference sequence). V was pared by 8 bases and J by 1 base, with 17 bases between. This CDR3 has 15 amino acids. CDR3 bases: TGTGCCAGCGGTCCAGGGGAGTGGTATAACTATGGCTACACCTTC. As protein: CASGPGEWYNYGYTF.